Each of the 2 T cell receptor beta chains below was sequenced from the same sample in a study of siplizumab effects on memory and regulatory T cells. Assay: immunoSEQ multiplex PCR; the TCRdb copy retains only in-frame clones and omits some. The repertoire holds some 120,000 clones, with around 94% as singletons. Sequencing was carried out using non-Treg CD4+ T cells sorted from blood. Receptors were obtained from a human donor in good health.

This rearrangement joins TRBV29-1 to TRBJ2-5, with TRBD1 matching 8 bases. V was pared by 6 bases and J by 4 bases, with 7 bases of the junction left unmatched. There are 13 residues in the CDR3. The V gene's germline CDR1 is SQVTM and CDR2 ANQGSEA. CDR3: CSVERQGRETQYF. DNA of the CDR3: TGCAGCGTCGAAAGACAGGGGAGAGAGACCCAGTACTTC.

V usage is TRBV15 and J usage is TRBJ2-3; TRBD2 matches at 9 bases. Trimming took 2 bases from V and 5 from J; bases not matched to a gene: 8. The germline V gene encodes CDR1 LNHNV and CDR2 YYDKDF (reference sequence). This CDR3 spans 16 amino acids. The CDR3 region is CATSRQVAGVGDTQYF. CDR3 coding DNA: TGTGCCACCAGCAGACAAGTAGCGGGGGTTGGAGATACGCAGTATTTT.